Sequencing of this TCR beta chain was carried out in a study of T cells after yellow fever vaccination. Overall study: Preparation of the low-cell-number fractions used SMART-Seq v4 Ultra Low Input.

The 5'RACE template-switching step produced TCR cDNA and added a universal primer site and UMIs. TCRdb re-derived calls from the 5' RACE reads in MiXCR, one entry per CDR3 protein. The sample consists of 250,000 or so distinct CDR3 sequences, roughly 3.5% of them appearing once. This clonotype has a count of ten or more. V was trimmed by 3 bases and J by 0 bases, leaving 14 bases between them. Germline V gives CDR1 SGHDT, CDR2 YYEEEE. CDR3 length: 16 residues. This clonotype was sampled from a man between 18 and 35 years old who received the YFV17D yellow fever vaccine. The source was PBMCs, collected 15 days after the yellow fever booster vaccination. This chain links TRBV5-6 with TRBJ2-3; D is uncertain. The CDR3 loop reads CASSSLTLASTDTQYF. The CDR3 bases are TGTGCCAGCAGCTCGCTGACTTTGGCTAGCACAGATACGCAGTATTTT.